This T cell receptor beta chain emerged from a study of radiotherapy plus CTLA-4 blockade in lung cancer (dated by TCRdb to 2017 to 2018). About the full investigation: Among the enrolled patients, roughly 19% had an objective response, and about 30% reached disease control.

The method was the immunoSEQ multiplex PCR assay. TCRdb re-hosts the immuneACCESS table, in-frame sequences only. Its copies lack some clones; in the studies checked, an unresolved V gene accounts for under half of them, and the cause for the rest is not known. This sample is represented by approximately 89,000 clones; 60% to 85% of them were singletons. Clones ranked in the top ten supply around 4% of the sample. With regard to this clone: Its binding antigen is unknown. No base quality values were provided; no much bigger clone lies one nucleotide off.

In this study, focal radiation therapy paired with CTLA-4 blockade (ipilimumab) was tested in patients who had chemo-refractory metastatic non-small-cell lung cancer. What the study reported, not specific to this receptor: The strongest predictors of response, as reported, were early dynamic changes in blood T cell clones along with a rise in serum interferon-beta after radiation. After treatment with radiotherapy and ipilimumab, TCR clones that came from tumors expanded in the peripheral blood.

V is pared back by 5 bases and J by 10 bases, with 18 bases lying between the germline termini. Measured from the cysteine to the phenylalanine, the CDR3 is 15 residues long. Of the read, only the CDR3 DNA is kept; its 45 bases are in frame from base 1. Reading the germline V gene (reference sequence) gives CDR1 SGHAT and CDR2 FQDESV. Here the sequenced sample was peripheral blood, taken from a patient treated with radiotherapy plus ipilimumab. The origin of this receptor is a human donor with non-small cell lung cancer who had a partial response to radiotherapy plus ipilimumab. Some clones in this sample may be carry-over from other donors' samples. The chain employs TRBV11-1 and TRBJ1-6; perhaps TRBD1 is the D gene, with 5 bases matching. The nucleotide sequence is given as TGTGCCAGCAGCCTCCGCCTCGGAGGGGAATCACCCCTCCACTTT. This gives the protein CASSLRLGGESPLHF.